Listed here are 31 T cell receptor beta chains from one sample, sequenced in a study of PD-L1 blockade in urothelial cancer. Sequenced by immunoSEQ multiplex PCR; TCRdb stores in-frame clones only, minus some. The table has 90,000 to 120,000 clones, around 85% seen once. Sequenced material: PBMCs, taken around atezolizumab (anti-PD-L1) treatment. The receptors derive from a man aged 50 or older with urothelial cancer.

This clone was detected a few times. The chain links TRBV30 to TRBJ2-3; D gene ambiguous. CDR1 GTSNPN and CDR2 SVGIG come from the germline V gene (reference sequence). The length of the CDR3 is 10 residues. V lost 3 bases and J 11 bases, leaving 9 bases between the germline ends. The CDR3 DNA sequence: TGTGCCTGGAGCCCTCGGAGGCAGTATTTT. Amino acids: CAWSPRRQYF.

J is TRBJ2-2 and V is TRBV11-2, with 11 nucleotides matching TRBD2. Trimming at V came to 1 base and at J to 0 bases, leaving 7 bases not matched to a gene. The germline V gene has CDR1 SGHAT and CDR2 FQNNGV. The CDR3 is 19 residues long. The chain's CDR3 is CASSLGALAGVPNTGELFF. DNA of the CDR3: TGTGCCAGCAGCTTAGGGGCACTAGCGGGAGTACCGAACACCGGGGAGCTGTTTTTT.

CDR3 bases: TGCGCCAGGTTAAAGACAGACCTCTACGAGCAGTACTTC. Encoded protein: CARLKTDLYEQYF. V usage is TRBV23-1 and J usage is TRBJ2-7, with TRBD1 as a possible D gene (5 bases). TRBV23-1 belongs to the ORF category, with a function that is uncertain. The CDR3 has 13 amino acids. V was trimmed by 9 bases and J by 3 bases, leaving 15 bases between them.

A single count supports this clone. The chain couples TRBV19 to TRBJ1-1; 9 bases map to TRBD1. V trimming: 4 bases; J trimming: 0 bases; junction bases outside the gene matches: 9. CDR1 LNHDA and CDR2 SQIVND come from the germline V gene (reference sequence). The CDR3 consists of 17 residues. The CDR3: CASSTKPGQGMNTEAFF. Here the CDR3 DNA reads TGTGCCAGTAGTACCAAACCGGGACAGGGAATGAACACTGAAGCTTTCTTT.

The J gene is TRBJ2-1, the V gene TRBV5-1; the match to TRBD2 covers 10 bases. CDR1 is SGHRS and CDR2 is YFSETQ in the germline V gene. This CDR3 is 15 amino acids long. V lost 4 bases and J lost 9; bases outside the gene matches: 10. CDR3 in amino acids: CASSGAASGRAEQFF. The CDR3 DNA follows: TGCGCCAGCAGCGGAGCGGCTAGCGGGAGAGCTGAGCAGTTCTTC.

V gene TRBV6-1 combines with J gene TRBJ1-1; TRBD1 aligns across 9 bases. V dropped 3 bases and J dropped 11; count of bases not matched to a gene: 7. The CDR3 has 13 amino acids. In germline, CDR1 is MNHNS, CDR2 SASEGT. DNA for the CDR3: TGTGCCAGCAGTGACCTCGGGACAGGGCTTGCTTTCTTT. It yields the protein CASSDLGTGLAFF.

The chain links TRBV5-1 to TRBJ2-5; D is unclear. CDR1 and CDR2 (germline): SGHRS, YFSETQ. CDR3 length equals 12 residues. Trimming cost V 0 bases and J 14 bases, with 14 bases left between them. The CDR3 sequence is CASSLEPTTLYF. CDR3 nucleotide sequence: TGCGCCAGCAGCTTGGAACCCACCACTCTCTACTTC.

The chain couples TRBV28 to TRBJ1-1; D possibly corresponds to TRBD1 (6 bases). V was trimmed by 2 bases and J by 5 bases, leaving 15 bases between them. This CDR3 contains 15 residues. Per germline, CDR1 MDHEN and CDR2 SYDVKM. The CDR3 protein is CASSLREGGRTEAFF. The CDR3 DNA reads as TGTGCCAGCAGTTTACGGGAGGGGGGTCGAACTGAAGCTTTCTTT. Looking up the rest from reference TRBV28 and TRBJ1-1 gives the full variable domain: DVKVTQSSRYLVKRTGEKVFLECVQDMDHENMFWYRQDPGLGLRLIYFSYDVKMKEKGDIPEGYSVSREKKERFSLILESASTNQTSMYLCASSLREGGRTEAFFGQGTRLTVV.

The rearrangement links TRBV11-2 to TRBJ1-4; 7 bases are shared with TRBD1. The CDR3 runs to 15 residues. Looked up from germline, CDR1 is SGHAT and CDR2 is FQNNGV. Unmatched junction bases numbered 10, after V lost 5 bases and J lost 7 bases. Here the CDR3 reads CASSTKTGQGEKLFF. The CDR3 nucleotides read TGTGCCAGCAGCACGAAGACAGGGCAGGGTGAAAAACTGTTTTTT.

J is TRBJ1-1 and V is TRBV5-6; 10 nucleotides match TRBD1. Per the germline V gene, CDR1 is SGHDT and CDR2 is YYEEEE. The ends lost 4 bases at V and 3 bases at J; junction bases unmatched: 15. CDR3 size: 18 residues. DNA of the CDR3: TGTGCCAGCAGCCTATACGGACAGGGGGTAGGGTTGGACACTGAAGCTTTCTTT. Translating it yields CASSLYGQGVGLDTEAFF.

This chain joins TRBV5-1 and TRBJ2-1, with D maybe TRBD2 (7 bases). The length of the CDR3 is 13 residues. Germline V gene sequence: CDR1 SGHRS, CDR2 YFSETQ. V lost 7 bases to trimming and J lost 11 bases, with 19 bases between them. CDR3 DNA: TGCGCCAGCCAAATAGGAGCGGGGACACAGCAGTTCTTC. Residues: CASQIGAGTQQFF.

The chain carries TRBV6-5 and TRBJ1-2; the D is unclear. CDR3 length: 14 amino acids. Per the germline V gene, CDR1 is MNHEY and CDR2 is SVGAGI. V was shortened by 7 bases and J by 4 bases, with 16 bases between the two germline ends. The DNA for the CDR3 is TGTGCCAGCATGCCCCGGGGTCGCGGCTATGGCTACACCTTC. Its translation is CASMPRGRGYGYTF.

The J gene is TRBJ2-3, the V gene TRBV7-2, with TRBD2 identical over 7 bases. The CDR3 length is 14 residues. With V trimmed by 5 bases and J by 6 bases, 8 bases remained unmatched. CDR1 is SGHTA and CDR2 is FQGNSA in the germline V gene. CDR3 residues: CASSPGLDLDTQYF. The CDR3 region has the DNA TGTGCCAGCAGCCCCGGACTAGATCTGGATACGCAGTATTTT. Drawing the rest from reference TRBV7-2 and TRBJ2-3, the complete variable domain is GAGVSQSPSNKVTEKGKDVELRCDPISGHTALYWYRQSLGQGLEFLIYFQGNSAPDKSGLPSDRFSAERTGGSVSTLTIQRTQQEDSAVYLCASSPGLDLDTQYFGPGTRLTVL.

This rearrangement joins TRBV10-3 to TRBJ2-7, with D possibly matching TRBD1 (5 bases). The CDR3 has 15 residues. The germline CDR1 and CDR2 sequences are ENHRY and SYGVKD. V gave up 0 bases and J gave up 2 bases, with 11 bases separating them. For the CDR3, the DNA is TGTGCCATCAGTGAGTCGTTAGGACAAACCTACGAGCAGTACTTC. It encodes CAISESLGQTYEQYF.

The J gene is TRBJ2-2, the V gene TRBV19, with 9 bases lining up with TRBD2. The ends lost 2 bases at V and 5 bases at J; junction bases unmatched: 9. Germline values: CDR1 LNHDA, CDR2 SQIVND (reference sequence). CDR3 size: 17 residues. This chain's CDR3 is CASSIRPPGLATGELFF. The CDR3 region has the DNA TGTGCCAGTAGTATACGACCTCCGGGACTAGCAACCGGGGAGCTGTTTTTT.

This chain uses TRBV18 with TRBJ2-5; 10 bases agree with TRBD2. The V and J ends lost 1 base and 1 base, in that order; junction bases with no gene match: 3. CDR1 and CDR2 (germline): KGHSH, LQKENI. This CDR3 contains 16 residues. CDR3 sequence reads: CASSPLAGGIQETQYF. In DNA form, the CDR3 reads TGTGCCAGCTCACCACTAGCGGGAGGTATCCAAGAGACCCAGTACTTC.

The V and J genes are TRBV19 and TRBJ2-5, with D possibly TRBD1 on 6 matching bases. The germline V and J ends were trimmed by 6 bases and 3 bases, with 17 bases remaining between them. Per germline, CDR1 LNHDA and CDR2 SQIVND (reference sequence). The CDR3 loop spans 15 amino acids. The CDR3 region has the DNA TGTGCCAGTAGGCTTCGGGACACGGAAAAAGAGACCCAGTACTTC. This gives the protein CASRLRDTEKETQYF.

The V gene is TRBV19, the J gene TRBJ2-7; D unclear. The V end was cut by 3 bases, the J end by 0 bases, with 18 bases between. The CDR3 totals 17 residues. The germline gives CDR1 LNHDA, CDR2 SQIVND (reference sequence). The CDR3 DNA reads as TGTGCCAGTAGTATCGATCATATACGACAACCCTCCTACGAGCAGTACTTC. Translation: CASSIDHIRQPSYEQYF.

The chain joins TRBV10-2 to TRBJ2-3, with TRBD2 identical over 8 bases. Germline-derived CDR1 and CDR2 are WSHSY and SAAADI. Trimming cost V 3 bases and J 6 bases; bases outside gene matches: 5. This CDR3 spans 14 amino acids. The CDR3 DNA is TGCGCCAGCAGTGATTCGGGGGGGATTGATACGCAGTATTTT. Amino acids: CASSDSGGIDTQYF.

V and J are TRBV15 and TRBJ2-7, with D perhaps TRBD2 (6 bases). The CDR3 loop spans 16 amino acids. Trimming shortened V by 0 bases and J by 2 bases, and 14 bases separated the two germline ends. Germline CDR1 and CDR2: LNHNV and YYDKDF (reference sequence). CDR3 coding DNA: TGTGCCACCAGCAGAGATGCGGGATTGCGACCCTACGAGCAGTACTTC. It specifies CATSRDAGLRPYEQYF. Combining the CDR3 with reference TRBV15 and TRBJ2-7 gives the whole variable domain DAMVIQNPRYQVTQFGKPVTLSCSQTLNHNVMYWYQQKSSQAPKLLFHYYDKDFNNEADTPDNFQSRRPNTSFCFLDIRSPGLGDTAMYLCATSRDAGLRPYEQYFGPGTRLTVT.

The rearrangement joins TRBV5-6 to TRBJ2-7, with D tentatively TRBD1 (5 bases). The CDR3 is 14 amino acids. Germline CDR1 SGHDT, CDR2 YYEEEE. Trimming cost V 4 bases and J 3 bases, with 14 bases left between them. The CDR3 region has the DNA TGTGCCAGCAGCCCCATGGGGCCGAACTACGAGCAGTACTTC. Protein product: CASSPMGPNYEQYF.

V and J are TRBV10-3 and TRBJ2-2, with 16 nucleotides matching TRBD2. Germline loops: CDR1 ENHRY, CDR2 SYGVKD. V shed 4 bases, J shed 7 bases, and the junction held 12 bases outside the gene matches. The CDR3 spans 19 residues. The CDR3 is CAISGGTSGRAQNFGELFF. As DNA, the CDR3 is TGTGCCATCAGTGGCGGGACTAGCGGGAGGGCCCAGAATTTCGGGGAGCTGTTTTTT.

The genes are TRBV5-6 and TRBJ2-2, with a possible D match to TRBD2 (6 bases). This CDR3 is 16 amino acids long. CDR1 and CDR2 from the germline V gene are SGHDT and YYEEEE. V lost 3 bases and J lost 0, with 12 bases in between. This chain's CDR3 is CASSWDSPANTGELFF. The CDR3, as DNA: TGTGCCAGCAGCTGGGACTCCCCCGCGAACACCGGGGAGCTGTTTTTT.

CDR3 in DNA: TGTGCCAGCAGTTTATTGACAGGGGTAACCTACGAGCAGTACTTC. It codes for CASSLLTGVTYEQYF. The chain has TRBV28 and TRBJ2-7; TRBD1 agrees at 8 bases. V was clipped by 1 base and J by 2 bases; unmatched bases: 4. Germline CDR1 MDHEN, CDR2 SYDVKM. The CDR3 has 15 residues.

This clone was observed once. V and J are TRBV7-2 and TRBJ2-1; 13 bases fit TRBD2. V shed 1 base and J 9 bases; nucleotides not matched to a gene: 3. The CDR3 has 15 residues. The germline gives CDR1 SGHTA, CDR2 FQGNSA. CDR3 sequence: CASSLGTSGSIEQFF. The CDR3 coding sequence is TGTGCCAGCAGCTTAGGGACTAGCGGGAGTATTGAGCAGTTCTTC. Combining the CDR3 with reference TRBV7-2 and TRBJ2-1 gives the whole variable domain GAGVSQSPSNKVTEKGKDVELRCDPISGHTALYWYRQSLGQGLEFLIYFQGNSAPDKSGLPSDRFSAERTGGSVSTLTIQRTQQEDSAVYLCASSLGTSGSIEQFFGPGTRLTVL.

The rearrangement uses TRBV5-8 and TRBJ1-6; 7 nucleotides match TRBD1. Germline V gives CDR1 SGHTS, CDR2 YDEGEE. The CDR3 is 16 residues long. The junction had 11 bases not matched to a gene; V was cut back by 4 bases and J by 7 bases. The CDR3 nucleotides are TGTGCCAGCAGCGCGTCGACAGGGAATCTGAATTCACCCCTCCACTTT. Its protein is CASSASTGNLNSPLHF.

The chain combines TRBV7-2 with TRBJ2-5, with TRBD2 matching over 8 bases. V lost 6 bases and J lost 5; bases outside the gene matches: 11. The germline gives CDR1 SGHTA, CDR2 FQGNSA. The CDR3 contains 15 residues. In DNA form, the CDR3 reads TGTGCCAGCAGTCCGACCAGCGGGAGTGTCGAGACCCAGTACTTC. The encoded protein is CASSPTSGSVETQYF.

CDR3 amino acids: CASSYTGEYSGNTIYF. CDR3 nucleotides: TGTGCCAGCAGTTACACAGGGGAATACTCTGGAAACACCATATATTTT. This chain uses TRBV6-6 with TRBJ1-3; 7 positions match TRBD1. The CDR3 is 16 amino acids. Germline assignment: CDR1 MNHNY and CDR2 SVGAGI (reference sequence). V lost 2 bases, J lost 0 bases, and 4 bases stayed unmatched.

This sequence joins TRBV7-8 and TRBJ1-2; 10 bases fit TRBD1. Germline loops: CDR1 SGHVS, CDR2 FQNEAQ. V dropped 10 bases and J dropped 4; count of bases not matched to a gene: 9. The CDR3 totals 14 residues. CDR3 protein: CATGQGMFPYGYTF. The DNA of the CDR3 is TGTGCCACGGGACAGGGGATGTTCCCCTATGGCTACACCTTC.

This clone was recorded only once. The chain has TRBV6-6 and TRBJ2-1; D is uncertain. The CDR3 sequence is 11 residues long. V lost 7 bases and J lost 8, with 9 bases in between. CDR1 is MNHNY, CDR2 SVGAGI, per germline (reference sequence). CDR3 in DNA: TGTGCCAGCAACGTCCTAGATGAGCAGTTCTTC. Its translation: CASNVLDEQFF.

V gene TRBV7-8 combines with J gene TRBJ1-5, with D possibly matching TRBD1 (5 bases). The V and J ends lost 1 base and 6 bases respectively, with 13 bases between them. Germline V gives CDR1 SGHVS, CDR2 FQNEAQ. The CDR3 is 15 amino acids. Written as DNA, the CDR3 is TGTGCCAGCAGCTTAGGCCAGGGTGGTATTCAGCCCCAGCATTTT. Translating gives CASSLGQGGIQPQHF.